This entry describes one TCR beta chain. The sample is drawn from a study of molecular identifiers for immune sequencing clone quantification. The germline V gene has CDR1 GTSNPN and CDR2 SVGIG (reference sequence). The CDR3 length is 14 residues. V shed 4 bases, J shed 3 bases, and the junction held 6 bases outside the gene matches. In TCRdb, the PCR reads were re-called with MiXCR into one record per CDR3 protein. This table has around 470,000 distinct CDR3 sequences, roughly 23% appearing once. This TCR came from a human donor in good health. Some libraries in this study had Jurkat cell RNA spiked in. Sequencing was carried out using naive CD8+ T cells from blood, with Jurkat cell RNA spiked in. Subset denoted: FACS-sorted CD8+CD4-CCR7+CD45RA+ naive T cells. V and J are TRBV30 and TRBJ2-7, with TRBD2 matching 10 bases. The CDR3 loop reads CAWIRSGGGYEQYF. CDR3 nucleotides: TGTGCCTGGATTCGAAGCGGGGGGGGCTACGAGCAGTACTTC.